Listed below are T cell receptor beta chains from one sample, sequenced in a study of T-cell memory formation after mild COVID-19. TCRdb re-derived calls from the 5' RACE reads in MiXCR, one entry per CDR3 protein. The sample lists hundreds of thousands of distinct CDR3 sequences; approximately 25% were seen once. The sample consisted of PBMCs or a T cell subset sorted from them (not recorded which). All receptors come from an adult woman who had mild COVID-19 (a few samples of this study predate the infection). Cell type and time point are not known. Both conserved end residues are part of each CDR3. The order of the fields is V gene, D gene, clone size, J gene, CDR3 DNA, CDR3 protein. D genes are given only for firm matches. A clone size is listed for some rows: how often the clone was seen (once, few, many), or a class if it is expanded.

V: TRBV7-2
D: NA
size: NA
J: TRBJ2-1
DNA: TGTGCCAGCAGCCTCGACCCCATTAACAATGAGCAGTTCTTC
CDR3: CASSLDPINNEQFF

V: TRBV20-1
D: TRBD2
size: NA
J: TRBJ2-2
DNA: TGCAGTGCTAGTCTCGCGGGAGCCGGGGAGCTGTTTTTT
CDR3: CSASLAGAGELFF

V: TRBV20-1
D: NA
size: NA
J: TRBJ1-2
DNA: TGCAGTGCTAGACAGTACCCGAAGAGGGATGTGTCTAACTATGGCTACACCTTC
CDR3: CSARQYPKRDVSNYGYTF

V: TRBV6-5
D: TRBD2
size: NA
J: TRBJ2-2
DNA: TGTGCCAGCAGTTACTCCGGGGGAGGGACCGGGGAGCTGTTTTTT
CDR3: CASSYSGGGTGELFF

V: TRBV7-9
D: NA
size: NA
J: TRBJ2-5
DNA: TGTGCCAGCAGCCTCGGCCCCCACGAGACCCAGTACTTC
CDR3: CASSLGPHETQYF

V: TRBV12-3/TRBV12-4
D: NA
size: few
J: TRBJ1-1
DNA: TGTGCCAGCAGTTTACCCGGCTGGGAGGGCACTGAAGCTTTCTTT
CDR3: CASSLPGWEGTEAFF

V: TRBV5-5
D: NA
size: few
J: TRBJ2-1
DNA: TGTGCCAGCAGCCCCAGTCCCCTGCCGATGTCCTACAATGAGCAGTTCTTC
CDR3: CASSPSPLPMSYNEQFF

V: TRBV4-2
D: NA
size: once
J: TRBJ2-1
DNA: TGTGCCAGCAGCCCGCCGGGACTGGGCATGAATGAGAAGTTCTTC
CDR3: CASSPPGLGMNEKFF

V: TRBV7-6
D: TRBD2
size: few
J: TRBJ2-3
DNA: TGTGCCAGCAGCTCCGGGGGGACTAGCACAGATACGCAGTATTTT
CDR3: CASSSGGTSTDTQYF

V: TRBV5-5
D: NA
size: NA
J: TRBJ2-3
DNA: TGTGCCAGCAGCCTCGTGGCGGAACTAAGCACAGATACGCAGTATTTT
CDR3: CASSLVAELSTDTQYF

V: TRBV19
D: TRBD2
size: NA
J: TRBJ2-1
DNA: TGTGCCAGTAGTGCTAGCGGGAGCGTCTACAATGAGCAGTTCTTC
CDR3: CASSASGSVYNEQFF

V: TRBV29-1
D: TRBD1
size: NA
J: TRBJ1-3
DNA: TGCAGCGCCCATACAGGGGGTACTGGAAACACCATATATTTT
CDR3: CSAHTGGTGNTIYF

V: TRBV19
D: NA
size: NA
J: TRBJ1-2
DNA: TGTGCCAGTAGTCCCGACGGGGGGGCTGGCTACACCTTC
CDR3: CASSPDGGAGYTF